These 21 T cell receptor beta chains share one sample of origin, sequenced in a study of OX40 agonist ivuxolimab in advanced cancers. Produced via immunoSEQ multiplex PCR; TCRdb's table is partial and in-frame only. The sample gives approximately 91,000 clones, about nine tenths of which show up once; 0.31% is in the top ten. The sequenced sample was CD4+ or CD8+ T cells sorted from blood, obtained in a trial of the OX40 agonist ivuxolimab. The receptors stem from an adult with an advanced solid tumor such as melanoma, head and neck, liver or kidney cancer.

The rearrangement uses TRBV6-5 and TRBJ1-2, with 9 bases aligning to TRBD1. V was pared by 6 bases and J by 7 bases, with 6 bases of the junction left unmatched. The germline CDR1 and CDR2 sequences are MNHEY and SVGAGI. The CDR3 contains 13 residues. In DNA form, the CDR3 reads TGTGCCAGCAGAGATACAGGGGGCCTTGGCTACACCTTC. Protein product: CASRDTGGLGYTF.

This clone was seen once. The chain combines TRBV5-1 with TRBJ1-1; no clear D gene. Trimming stripped 0 bases from V and 1 base from J, with 7 bases between. This CDR3 region has 14 residues. Germline CDR1 and CDR2: SGHRS and YFSETQ. In DNA form, the CDR3 reads TGCGCCAGCAGCTTGGACACAAAGAACACTGAAGCTTTCTTT. Its protein is CASSLDTKNTEAFF.

V is TRBV5-5 and J is TRBJ2-7, with D unresolved. There are 14 residues in the CDR3. CDR1 SGHKS and CDR2 YYEKEE come from the germline V gene (reference sequence). The germline V and J ends were trimmed by 0 bases and 2 bases, with 9 bases remaining between them. CDR3 in DNA: TGTGCCAGCAGCTTGGTCGGCACCACCTACGAGCAGTACTTC. Its protein product is CASSLVGTTYEQYF.

The chain recombines TRBV5-4 with TRBJ1-1; 9 bases align to TRBD1. This CDR3 is 14 amino acids long. Germline lookup yields CDR1 SGHNT and CDR2 YYREEE (reference sequence). J gave up 6 bases and V 0 bases, and 3 bases lay outside the gene matches. The CDR3 sequence: CASSLGDRDSEAFF. The CDR3 nucleotides are TGTGCCAGCAGCTTGGGGGACAGGGACTCTGAAGCTTTCTTT.

The chain carries TRBV19 and TRBJ2-7; 8 bases are shared with TRBD1. The CDR3 is 13 amino acids. Germline V gene sequence: CDR1 LNHDA, CDR2 SQIVND (reference sequence). Trimming removed 5 bases from V and 6 bases from J; junction bases left unmatched: 6. CDR3 sequence: CASSVGQGTEQYF. The DNA for the CDR3 is TGTGCCAGTAGTGTAGGACAGGGAACCGAGCAGTACTTC.

V gene TRBV6-5 combines with J gene TRBJ2-2, with unresolved D. The CDR3 contains 12 residues. Trimming took off 4 bases at V and 1 base at J, with 1 base between the two ends. Germline V gene sequence: CDR1 MNHEY, CDR2 SVGAGI. The CDR3 DNA is TGTGCCAGCAGTTGGAACACCGGGGAGCTGTTTTTT. It specifies CASSWNTGELFF.

This chain joins TRBV11-1 and TRBJ1-6; maybe TRBD1 (5 bases). The CDR3 is made up of 15 amino acids. CDR1 and CDR2 (germline): SGHAT, FQDESV (reference sequence). Trimming took off 3 bases at V and 7 bases at J, with 13 bases between the two ends. CDR3 residues: CASSFRGTPNSPLHF. The CDR3 region has the DNA TGTGCCAGCAGCTTCCGGGGCACCCCCAATTCACCCCTCCACTTT.

The V and J genes are TRBV5-1 and TRBJ1-4; weak D call: TRBD1 (5 bases). The CDR3 consists of 15 residues. The germline gives CDR1 SGHRS, CDR2 YFSETQ. Deletions cut 0 bases from V and 8 bases from J, with 14 bases between. CDR3 nucleotide sequence: TGCGCCAGCAGCTTGGTTCGGGGGAGGGGAGAAAAACTGTTTTTT. It codes for CASSLVRGRGEKLFF.

This chain links TRBV5-4 with TRBJ2-2, with 8 bases identical to TRBD1. The trim removed 0 bases at V and 5 bases at J, leaving 3 bases unmatched. Germline assignment: CDR1 SGHNT and CDR2 YYREEE (reference sequence). This CDR3 spans 15 amino acids. CDR3 bases: TGTGCCAGCAGCTTGGCAGGGGGCTTAACCGGGGAGCTGTTTTTT. Protein: CASSLAGGLTGELFF.

This chain links TRBV30 with TRBJ1-1; D is ambiguous. Germline lookup yields CDR1 GTSNPN and CDR2 SVGIG (reference sequence). The CDR3 has 13 residues. V was cut by 2 bases and J by 6 bases, with 13 bases left in between. As DNA, the CDR3 is TGTGCCTGGAGTCGCAGGTTAGTCCCTGAAGCTTTCTTT. Its translation is CAWSRRLVPEAFF. Using reference TRBV30 and TRBJ1-1 for the parts outside the CDR3, the full variable domain is SQTIHQWPATLVQPVGSPLSLECTVEGTSNPNLYWYRQAAGRGLQLLFYSVGIGQISSEVPQNLSASRPQDRQFILSSKKLLLSDSGFYLCAWSRRLVPEAFFGQGTRLTVV.

CDR3: CASSVGSSNEKLFF. In DNA, the CDR3 is TGTGCCAGTAGTGTGGGCTCCAGTAATGAAAAACTGTTTTTT. The V and J genes are TRBV19 and TRBJ1-4; D gene uncertain. The CDR3 contains 14 residues. With 5 bases removed from V and 4 bases from J, the gap between germline ends came to 11 bases. Germline CDR1 and CDR2: LNHDA and SQIVND (reference sequence).

The rearrangement links TRBV5-5 to TRBJ1-2; 10 nucleotides line up with TRBD1. V lost 2 bases to trimming and J lost 2 bases; unmatched junction nucleotides: 3. The CDR3 is 15 residues long. CDR1 and CDR2 from the germline V gene are SGHKS and YYEKEE (reference sequence). CDR3 DNA sequence: TGTGCCAGCAGCTTTGGGACAGGGGTGAACTATGGCTACACCTTC. As protein: CASSFGTGVNYGYTF.

This rearrangement joins TRBV5-1 to TRBJ1-5; TRBD1 is a possible D gene (5 bases). There are 15 residues in the CDR3. The germline V gene has CDR1 SGHRS and CDR2 YFSETQ. The V and J ends lost 1 base and 0 bases respectively, with 8 bases between them. The CDR3 loop is CASSLWGDSNQPQHF. The CDR3 DNA reads as TGCGCCAGCAGCTTGTGGGGGGATAGCAATCAGCCCCAGCATTTT.

The gene calls are TRBV19 and TRBJ2-6; the D is unclear. Trimming removed 3 bases from V and 0 bases from J, with 9 bases in between. Germline CDR1 reads LNHDA; CDR2 reads SQIVND (reference sequence). The CDR3 consists of 16 residues. This CDR3 reads CASSIGRSSGANVLTF. CDR3 nucleotides: TGTGCCAGTAGTATCGGACGGAGCTCTGGGGCCAACGTCCTGACTTTC.

The chain couples TRBV6-4 to TRBJ1-2; TRBD1 is a possible D gene (5 bases). Trimming took 2 bases from V and 6 from J, leaving 10 bases between them. CDR1 is MRHNA and CDR2 is SNTAGT in the germline V gene. The CDR3 sequence is 13 residues long. CDR3 amino acids: CASSDPRVHGYTF. CDR3 in DNA: TGTGCCAGCAGTGACCCCAGGGTACATGGCTACACCTTC.

The chain joins TRBV18 to TRBJ2-5; 7 bases are a match to TRBD1. Germline V gene lookup returns CDR1 KGHSH and CDR2 LQKENI. V trimming: 7 bases; J trimming: 5 bases; junction bases outside the gene matches: 7. The CDR3 is 13 residues long. The CDR3 reads CASFRGTGETQYF. The CDR3 DNA is TGTGCCAGCTTCAGGGGGACGGGGGAGACCCAGTACTTC.

The J gene is TRBJ1-6, the V gene TRBV27; 9 positions agree with TRBD1. CDR3 length: 15 residues. The ends lost 1 base at V and 7 bases at J; junction bases unmatched: 2. Germline assignment: CDR1 MNHEY and CDR2 SMNVEV (reference sequence). This CDR3 reads CASSLWDRANSPLHF. The CDR3 DNA sequence: TGTGCCAGCAGTTTATGGGACAGGGCGAATTCACCCCTCCACTTT.

J is TRBJ2-7 and V is TRBV7-2; D is undetermined. From germline, CDR1 is SGHTA and CDR2 FQGNSA. This CDR3 region has 13 residues. With 1 base removed from V and 3 bases from J, the gap between germline ends came to 7 bases. The CDR3 nucleotides read TGTGCCAGCAGCTTAGTACTTATCTACGAGCAGTACTTC. Encoded protein: CASSLVLIYEQYF.

The rearrangement uses TRBV7-9 and TRBJ2-2; 8 bases are a match to TRBD1. CDR3 length: 16 residues. V was clipped by 7 bases and J by 4 bases; unmatched bases: 11. CDR1 and CDR2 from the germline V gene are SEHNR and FQNEAQ (reference sequence). CDR3: CASTIDRGVGTGELFF. Here the CDR3 DNA reads TGTGCCAGCACCATCGACAGGGGTGTTGGCACCGGGGAGCTGTTTTTT.

The chain is built from TRBV19 and TRBJ1-1, with unresolved D. The germline V gene encodes CDR1 LNHDA and CDR2 SQIVND (reference sequence). V was cut by 7 bases and J by 5 bases, with 17 bases left in between. The CDR3 has 14 amino acids. CDR3 protein: CASTLGMTRTEAFF. Here the CDR3 DNA reads TGTGCCAGTACCCTAGGGATGACGCGGACTGAAGCTTTCTTT.

The genes are TRBV19 and TRBJ2-3; D is tentatively TRBD1 or TRBD2 (5 bases each). The CDR3 totals 13 residues. The germline CDR1 and CDR2 sequences are LNHDA and SQIVND (reference sequence). Deletions cut 6 bases from V and 3 bases from J, with 10 bases between. CDR3 residues: CASSRDGTDTQYF. In DNA form, the CDR3 reads TGTGCCAGTAGCCGGGACGGAACAGATACGCAGTATTTT.